Listed here is a single T cell receptor beta chain. The data are from a study of blood T cell repertoires in COVID-19. Participant age was about 18 to 95 years, and participants resided in fewer than 30 US areas. Participant-reported clinical history was the basis for cohort assignment. Trimming cost V 1 base and J 4 bases; bases outside gene matches: 8. In germline, CDR1 is SEHNR, CDR2 FQNEAQ (reference sequence). This CDR3 has 17 residues. Source study methods: Nucleated cell number was recorded as an estimate derived from reference gene primer amplification. TCRdb keeps only in-frame clones here, not all; method: immunoSEQ multiplex PCR. V and J calls and clone size come straight from that table; D and trimming were deduced from the DNA. The data contain 200,000 to 250,000 clones, 75% to 90% of them seen just once; the ten biggest clones take up about 6.9%.

This sequence joins TRBV7-9 and TRBJ2-1; 9 bases line up with TRBD2. The specimen sequenced was PBMCs or T cells enriched from blood (not recorded which). The source is a woman aged 30 to 39 with acute COVID-19. The CDR3 coding sequence is TGTGCCAGCAGCTTAGTTCAGGGGACTAGCCTATACAATGAGCAGTTCTTC. Translated: CASSLVQGTSLYNEQFF.